This T cell receptor (beta chain) was identified during a study of T cell clusters in autoimmune cytopenias. General study findings and limits: Physiological T cell clusters of healthy donors were apparently absent in primary autoimmune cytopenia patients.

The CDR3 length is 13 residues. In germline, CDR1 is SGHNT, CDR2 YYREEE (reference sequence). Each sample's input was 250 to 300 ng genomic DNA, some 40,000 genome equivalents. TRB rearrangements were amplified by touch-down multiplex PCR with mixed TRB-A/B primers. Following a re-call of the multiplex PCR reads, TCRdb has one entry per CDR3 protein and lacks DNA. This listing includes nearly 2,000 distinct CDR3 sequences. This clonotype ranks as medium-sized (0.01 to 0.1%) in terms of frequency. What it recognizes is unknown. The same data also went into a second study, on T cell repertoires in aging, cancer and after chemotherapy. That paper notes: Over several months to years, re-sampled healthy donor repertoires clearly shared clones. In healthy donors, age-related TCR diversity loss mainly reflected lost richness.

The rearrangement joins TRBV5-4 to TRBJ2-7. Sequenced sample: peripheral blood. The clonotype comes from a human donor in good health. CDR3 sequence reads: CASSSQPSYEQYF.